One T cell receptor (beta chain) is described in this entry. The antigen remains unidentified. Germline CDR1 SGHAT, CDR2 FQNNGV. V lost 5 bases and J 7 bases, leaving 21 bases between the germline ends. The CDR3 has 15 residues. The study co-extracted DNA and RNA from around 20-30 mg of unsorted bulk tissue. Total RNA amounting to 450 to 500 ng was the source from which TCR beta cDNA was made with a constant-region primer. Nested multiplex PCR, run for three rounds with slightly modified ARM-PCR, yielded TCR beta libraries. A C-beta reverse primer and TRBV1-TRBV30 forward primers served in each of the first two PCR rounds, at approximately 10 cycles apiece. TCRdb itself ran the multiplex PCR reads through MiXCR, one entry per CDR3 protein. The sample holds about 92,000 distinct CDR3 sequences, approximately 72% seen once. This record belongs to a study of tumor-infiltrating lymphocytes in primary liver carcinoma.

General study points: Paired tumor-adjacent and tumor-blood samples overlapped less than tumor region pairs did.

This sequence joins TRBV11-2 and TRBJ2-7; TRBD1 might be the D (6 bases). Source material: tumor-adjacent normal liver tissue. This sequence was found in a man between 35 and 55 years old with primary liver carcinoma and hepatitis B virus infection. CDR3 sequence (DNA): TGTGCCAGCAGCCGACCTAATGCACAGGGCGGTGAGCAGTACTTC. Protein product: CASSRPNAQGGEQYF.